This passage covers 7 T cell receptor beta chains from one sample sequenced in a study of blood T cell repertoires in COVID-19. Produced via immunoSEQ multiplex PCR; TCRdb's table is partial and in-frame only. The repertoire holds over 60,000 clones, 60% to 80% seen once, with about 20% in the top ten. The specimen sequenced was peripheral blood. The receptors shown here come from a man at least 80 years old with active or convalescent COVID-19.

The chain has TRBV3-1 (or the pseudogene TRBV3-2) and TRBJ2-1; 11 nucleotides align to TRBD2. With 4 bases clipped from V and 5 bases from J, the junction kept 1 base outside the gene matches. The germline V gene has CDR1 LGHDT and CDR2 YNNKEL (reference sequence). The CDR3 covers 14 residues. The DNA for the CDR3 is TGTGCCAGCAGCCTACTAGCGGGGGACAATGAGCAGTTCTTC. Its translation: CASSLLAGDNEQFF.

V gene TRBV28 combines with J gene TRBJ1-3; D is uncertain. Trimming left V 6 bases short and J 1 base short, with 7 bases between. In germline, CDR1 is MDHEN, CDR2 SYDVKM. The CDR3 covers 13 residues. The CDR3 here is CASREGSGNTIYF. The DNA of the CDR3 is TGTGCCAGCAGAGAGGGTTCTGGAAACACCATATATTTT.

The chain is built from TRBV9 and TRBJ2-2; 12 bases map to TRBD2. CDR3 length: 17 residues. In germline, CDR1 is SGDLS, CDR2 YYNGEE. With 5 bases clipped from V and 3 bases from J, the junction kept 8 bases outside the gene matches. This CDR3 is CASRSSGRASDTGELFF. The CDR3 coding sequence is TGTGCCAGCAGATCTAGCGGGAGGGCCTCGGACACCGGGGAGCTGTTTTTT.

The chain carries TRBV18 and TRBJ1-6; weak D call: TRBD1 (5 bases). V dropped 2 bases and J dropped 11 bases, with 10 bases sitting between them. Germline CDR1 KGHSH, CDR2 LQKENI. The CDR3 is 13 residues long. Here the CDR3 reads CASSPGGETPLHF. In DNA form, the CDR3 reads TGTGCCAGCTCACCAGGGGGGGAGACACCCCTCCACTTT.

The sample holds a few counts of this clone. The chain is built from TRBV3-1 (or the pseudogene TRBV3-2) and TRBJ2-2; 7 bases match TRBD2. The V gene's germline CDR1 is LGHDT and CDR2 YNNKEL (reference sequence). The CDR3 covers 16 residues. The V and J ends lost 0 bases and 7 bases, in that order; junction bases with no gene match: 8. CDR3 coding DNA: TGTGCCAGCAGCCAAGATTGGGCGGGAGCTGGCGGGGAGCTGTTTTTT. The encoded protein is CASSQDWAGAGGELFF.

J is TRBJ1-4 and V is TRBV4-1; D is possibly TRBD1 (6 bases). This CDR3 region has 19 residues. Germline CDR1 is MGHRA and CDR2 is YSYEKL. Trimming took off 2 bases at V and 2 bases at J, with 21 bases between the two ends. The chain's CDR3 is CASSQTPPGQGLTNEKLFF. In nucleotides, the CDR3 is TGCGCCAGCAGCCAAACGCCTCCGGGACAAGGCTTGACTAATGAAAAACTGTTTTTT.

This chain links TRBV27 with TRBJ1-2; D gene uncertain. Germline loops: CDR1 MNHEY, CDR2 SMNVEV (reference sequence). The CDR3 runs 13 residues. Trimming pared 3 bases from V and 1 base from J, leaving 6 bases between. The CDR3 region is CASSLRDNYGYTF. Written as DNA, the CDR3 is TGTGCCAGCAGTTTGAGGGATAACTATGGCTACACCTTC.